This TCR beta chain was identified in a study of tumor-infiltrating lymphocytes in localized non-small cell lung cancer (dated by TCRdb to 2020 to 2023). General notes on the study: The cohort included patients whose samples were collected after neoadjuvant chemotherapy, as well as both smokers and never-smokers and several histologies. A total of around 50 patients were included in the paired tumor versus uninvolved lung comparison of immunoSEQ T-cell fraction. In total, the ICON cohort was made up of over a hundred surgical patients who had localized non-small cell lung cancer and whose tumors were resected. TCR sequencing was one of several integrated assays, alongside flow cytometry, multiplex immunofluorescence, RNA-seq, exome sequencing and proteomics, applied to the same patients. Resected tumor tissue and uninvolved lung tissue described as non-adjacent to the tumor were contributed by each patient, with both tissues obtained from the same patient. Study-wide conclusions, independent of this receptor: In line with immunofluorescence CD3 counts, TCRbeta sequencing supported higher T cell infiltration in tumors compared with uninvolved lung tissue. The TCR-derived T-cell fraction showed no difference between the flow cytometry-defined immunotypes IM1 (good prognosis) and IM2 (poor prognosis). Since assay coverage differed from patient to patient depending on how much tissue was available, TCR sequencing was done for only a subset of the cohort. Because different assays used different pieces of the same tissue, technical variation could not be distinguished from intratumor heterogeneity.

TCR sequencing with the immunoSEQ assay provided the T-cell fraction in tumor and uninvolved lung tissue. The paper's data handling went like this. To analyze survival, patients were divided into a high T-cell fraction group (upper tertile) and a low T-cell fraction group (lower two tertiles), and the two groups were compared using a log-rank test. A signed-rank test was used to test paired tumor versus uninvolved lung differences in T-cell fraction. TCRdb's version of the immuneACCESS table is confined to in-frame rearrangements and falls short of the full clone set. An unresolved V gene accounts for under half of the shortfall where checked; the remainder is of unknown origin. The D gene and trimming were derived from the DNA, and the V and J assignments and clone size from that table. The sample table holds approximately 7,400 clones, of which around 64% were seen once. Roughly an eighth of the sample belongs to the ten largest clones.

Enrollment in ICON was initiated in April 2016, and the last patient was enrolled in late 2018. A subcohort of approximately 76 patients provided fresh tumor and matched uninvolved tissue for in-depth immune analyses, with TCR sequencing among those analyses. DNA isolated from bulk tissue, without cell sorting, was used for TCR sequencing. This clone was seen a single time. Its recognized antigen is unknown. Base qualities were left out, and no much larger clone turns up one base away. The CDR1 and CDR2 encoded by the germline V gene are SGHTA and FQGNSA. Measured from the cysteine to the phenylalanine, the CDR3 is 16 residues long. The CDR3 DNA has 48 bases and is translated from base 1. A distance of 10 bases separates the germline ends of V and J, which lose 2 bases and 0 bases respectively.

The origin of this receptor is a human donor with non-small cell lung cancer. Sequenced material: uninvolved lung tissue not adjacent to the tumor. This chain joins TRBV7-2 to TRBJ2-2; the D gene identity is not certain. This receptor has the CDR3 CASSLRPISNTGELFF. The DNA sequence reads TGTGCCAGCAGCTTAAGGCCGATTTCGAACACCGGGGAGCTGTTTTTT.